This T cell receptor beta chain is drawn from a study of T cell responses to AZD1222 COVID-19 vaccine. Points from the study as a whole: Nearly half of the spike-specific TCRs reportedly recognize variant regions that carry no mutations. Donors were chiefly white British, with a greater number of females, and clonal diversity was perhaps underestimated.

The germline V gene encodes CDR1 MDHEN and CDR2 SYDVKM. With 3 bases removed from V and 0 bases from J, the gap between germline ends came to 12 bases. The CDR3 spans 16 residues. The table came from immunoSEQ multiplex PCR; TCRdb's copy has only in-frame clones and leaves some out. The sample consists of just under 95,000 clones, 86% of them appearing once. As for this clone: No antigen is known for it.

The rearrangement uses TRBV28 and TRBJ2-4; D gene uncertain. The sequence was collected from an adult in good health. Sequencing used peripheral blood, obtained on day 0 of AZD1222 vaccination. The CDR3 region has the DNA TGTGCCAGCAGTTTGTGGACCGAAACAGCCAAAAACATTCAGTACTTC. Its translation is CASSLWTETAKNIQYF. The full variable domain, completed using reference TRBV28 and TRBJ2-4, is DVKVTQSSRYLVKRTGEKVFLECVQDMDHENMFWYRQDPGLGLRLIYFSYDVKMKEKGDIPEGYSVSREKKERFSLILESASTNQTSMYLCASSLWTETAKNIQYFGAGTRLSVL.